The T cell receptor (beta chain) under discussion was sequenced for a study of shared clonotypes between healthy human individuals. Study background: Samples came from a couple of female and a few male donors aged 18 to 49.

As for this clone: What it recognizes is unknown. The sample holds other DNA sequences that translate to the same CDR3.

The study, taken as a whole, reports: Few donors restricted represented genetic and exposure-history diversity. Researchers found naive subsets generally carried larger estimated richness than memory subsets.

Terminally differentiated effector memory CD45RA+ cells were excluded by CCR7 positive selection of CD45RO-negative cells. The CDR3 length is 15 residues. Trimming cost V 1 base and J 0 bases, with 10 bases left between them. Germline V CDR1 and CDR2: SGHAT, FQNNGV. Deep was the level at which the assay was run. Generated by immunoSEQ multiplex PCR, the TCRdb table keeps only in-frame clones and is missing some. The table lists a few million clones, over 85% of them singletons. This receptor was taken from a man younger than 35 in good health. Some clones in this sample may be carry-over from other donors' samples. This rearrangement joins TRBV11-2 to TRBJ2-7, with a tentative D call TRBD2 (6 bases). The sequencing sample was made of naive CD8+ T cells from PBMCs. The CDR3 here is CASSLGAGSSYEQYF. CDR3 nucleotides: TGTGCCAGCAGCTTAGGAGCGGGTAGCTCCTACGAGCAGTACTTC.